Listed below are T cell receptor beta chains from one sample, sequenced in a study of blood T cell repertoires in COVID-19. Sequenced by immunoSEQ multiplex PCR; TCRdb stores in-frame clones only, minus some. The data contain some 160,000 clones, about 83% of them seen just once; the ten biggest clones take up more than 11%. The sequencing input was peripheral blood. These receptors were taken from an elderly woman with acute or convalescent COVID-19. Each CDR3 is given with its conserved first and last residue. A D gene is named only where the DNA matches it firmly. Rows give clone size only sometimes, using once, few, many, or a class for an expanded clone.

TRBD2	TRBJ2-1	TRBV5-4	-	CASSRGTSGTNEQFF	TGTGCCAGCAGCCGCGGGACTAGCGGGACCAATGAGCAGTTCTTC
TRBD1	TRBJ1-2	TRBV4-1	-	CASSQGTGTPYGYTF	TGCGCCAGCAGCCAGGGGACAGGGACACCCTATGGCTACACCTTC
-	TRBJ1-5	TRBV30	-	CAWSVSAGVNQPQHF	TGTGCCTGGAGTGTATCAGCAGGGGTAAATCAGCCCCAGCATTTT
TRBD1	TRBJ1-1	TRBV5-6	few	CASSGRQGAMNTEAFF	TGTGCCAGCAGCGGACGACAGGGGGCGATGAACACTGAAGCTTTCTTT
TRBD2	TRBJ2-3	TRBV2	-	CASRLLAGPTRGTDTQYF	TGTGCCAGCAGGCTCCTAGCGGGGCCCACGAGAGGCACAGATACGCAGTATTTT
-	TRBJ1-4	TRBV19	-	CASSMQATNEKLFF	TGTGCCAGTAGTATGCAGGCAACTAATGAAAAACTGTTTTTT
-	TRBJ1-4	TRBV7-9	-	CASSLGLSSNEKLFF	TGTGCCAGCAGCTTAGGATTGAGCTCCAATGAAAAACTGTTTTTT
-	TRBJ2-1	TRBV18	-	CASSSSHPNEQFF	TGTGCCAGCTCATCTAGCCATCCCAATGAGCAGTTCTTC
TRBD2	TRBJ2-3	TRBV18	-	CASSPGLAGASNTDTQYF	TGTGCCAGCTCACCAGGGCTAGCGGGGGCCTCCAACACAGATACGCAGTATTTT
TRBD1	TRBJ1-2	TRBV19	-	CASGAGTVYGYTF	TGTGCCAGTGGGGCCGGGACAGTATATGGCTACACCTTC
TRBD1	TRBJ1-2	TRBV7-2	-	CASSLGYRDRGANYGYTF	TGTGCCAGCAGCTTAGGCTACCGAGACAGGGGAGCTAACTATGGCTACACCTTC
TRBD1	TRBJ2-5	TRBV5-6	once	CASSRYGQGETQYF	TGTGCCAGCAGCCGATATGGACAGGGAGAGACCCAGTACTTC
TRBD1	TRBJ2-3	TRBV24-1	-	CATSDNRGDTDTQYF	TGTGCCACCAGTGACAACAGGGGGGACACAGATACGCAGTATTTT
-	TRBJ1-4	TRBV18	-	CASSPGQNEKLFF	TGTGCCAGCTCACCAGGACAGAATGAAAAACTGTTTTTT
TRBD2	TRBJ2-3	TRBV29-1	-	CSVEDGSGEAADTQYF	TGCAGCGTTGAAGATGGGAGCGGGGAAGCAGCAGATACGCAGTATTTT
-	TRBJ1-3	TRBV7-2	-	CASSLGHLSGNTIYF	TGTGCCAGCAGCTTGGGGCACTTATCTGGAAACACCATATATTTT
TRBD2	TRBJ2-7	TRBV7-6	-	CASSSRTGGRAGEQYF	TGTGCCAGCAGCTCCCGGACTGGCGGGAGGGCGGGCGAGCAGTACTTC
TRBD2	TRBJ2-5	TRBV5-1	-	CASSPGLAGGQTQYF	TGCGCCAGCAGCCCGGGACTAGCGGGAGGACAGACCCAGTACTTC
-	TRBJ1-1	TRBV18	few	CASSPTPTGTEAFF	TGTGCCAGCTCTCCGACACCAACGGGGACTGAAGCTTTCTTT
TRBD2	TRBJ2-2	TRBV6-6	-	CASSPGTSGPGELFF	TGTGCCAGCAGCCCCGGGACTAGCGGTCCCGGGGAGCTGTTTTTT
-	TRBJ2-7	TRBV15	-	CATSRGRGSAYEQYF	TGTGCCACCAGCAGAGGGCGGGGTTCAGCCTACGAGCAGTACTTC
TRBD1	TRBJ2-7	TRBV6-2/TRBV6-3	-	CASSTGTGTYEQYF	TGTGCCAGCAGTACCGGGACAGGGACCTACGAGCAGTACTTC
TRBD1	TRBJ2-7	TRBV5-4	-	CASSWDSTTFEF	TGTGCCAGCAGTTGGGACAGCACTACGTTCGAATTC
TRBD1	TRBJ2-4	TRBV24-1	-	CATSDSGQVANIQYF	TGTGCCACCAGTGATTCCGGACAGGTCGCAAACATTCAGTACTTC
-	TRBJ1-1	TRBV11-2	-	CASSLGARNTEAFF	TGTGCCAGCAGCTTAGGGGCCAGGAACACTGAAGCTTTCTTT
-	TRBJ1-1	TRBV5-1	few	CASSPFTGNEAFF	TGCGCCAGCAGCCCCTTTACAGGGAATGAAGCTTTCTTT
TRBD1	TRBJ2-5	TRBV2	-	CASSHGQGGETQYF	TGTGCCAGCAGTCACGGACAGGGAGGAGAGACCCAGTACTTC
-	TRBJ2-7	TRBV28	-	CASTLQGGEQYF	TGTGCCAGCACCCTCCAGGGTGGCGAGCAGTACTTC
TRBD1	TRBJ1-1	TRBV6-1	once	CASSARQGQGTGNTEAFF	TGTGCCAGCAGTGCCAGACAGGGGCAAGGAACAGGGAACACTGAAGCTTTCTTT
TRBD1	TRBJ1-5	TRBV27	-	CASSLWGTGGFGQPQHF	TGTGCCAGCAGTTTATGGGGGACAGGGGGCTTCGGCCAGCCCCAGCATTTT
-	TRBJ2-7	TRBV3-1/TRBV3-2	-	CASSRIGSYEQYF	TGTGCCAGCAGCCGGATTGGGAGCTACGAGCAGTACTTC
-	TRBJ2-3	TRBV7-9	-	CASSFEGVTDTQYF	TGTGCCAGCAGCTTTGAGGGGGTCACAGATACGCAGTATTTT
TRBD2	TRBJ2-3	TRBV3-1/TRBV3-2	-	CASSYGRSTDTQYF	TGTGCCAGCAGCTACGGGAGGAGCACAGATACGCAGTATTTT
-	TRBJ1-2	TRBV5-1	-	CASSDAPTPNYGYTF	TGCGCCAGCAGCGACGCACCGACACCAAACTATGGCTACACCTTC
-	TRBJ1-1	TRBV30	-	CACMLGGQGNTEAFF	TGTGCCTGCATGTTGGGGGGGCAGGGGAACACTGAAGCTTTCTTT
TRBD2	TRBJ2-1	TRBV2	-	CASRETSGTYNEQFF	TGTGCCAGCAGGGAAACTAGCGGGACTTACAATGAGCAGTTCTTC
TRBD1	TRBJ1-4	TRBV4-1	-	CASSQGQGATNEKLFF	TGCGCCAGCAGCCAAGGTCAGGGGGCTACTAATGAAAAACTGTTTTTT
-	TRBJ2-7	TRBV18	-	CASSPGRVSYEQYF	TGTGCCAGCTCACCGGGCAGGGTCTCCTACGAGCAGTACTTC
-	TRBJ2-5	TRBV30	-	CAWSLPETQYF	TGTGCCTGGAGTCTCCCCGAGACCCAGTACTTC
-	TRBJ1-2	TRBV10-1	many	CASSESTGYGYTF	TGCGCCAGCAGTGAGTCGACAGGCTATGGCTACACCTTC
TRBD1	TRBJ1-1	TRBV18	-	CASSPPGTARNTEAFF	TGTGCCAGCTCACCACCAGGGACAGCCCGGAACACTGAAGCTTTCTTT
TRBD1	TRBJ2-7	TRBV7-9	few	CASSSWDSSYEQYF	TGTGCCAGCAGCTCCTGGGACAGCTCCTACGAGCAGTACTTC
TRBD2	TRBJ2-5	TRBV7-2	-	CASSLAGSGGGQETQYF	TGTGCCAGCAGCTTAGCGGGCAGCGGGGGGGGACAAGAGACCCAGTACTTC
-	TRBJ1-1	TRBV3-1/TRBV3-2	few	CASSQRGVEAFF	TGTGCCAGCAGCCAACGGGGGGTGGAAGCTTTCTTT
-	TRBJ2-3	TRBV28	-	CASSPGKRAIDTQYF	TGTGCCAGCAGTCCAGGGAAAAGGGCGATAGATACGCAGTATTTT
TRBD1	TRBJ2-7	TRBV19	-	CASSISGTVSYEQYF	TGTGCCAGTAGTATCTCCGGGACAGTCTCCTACGAGCAGTACTTC
TRBD1	TRBJ2-7	TRBV29-1	-	CSVGADRGHYEQYF	TGCAGCGTTGGGGCGGACAGGGGACACTACGAGCAGTACTTC
-	TRBJ2-1	TRBV27	-	CASSLNWAGYEQFF	TGTGCCAGCAGTTTAAACTGGGCAGGCTATGAGCAGTTCTTC
-	TRBJ1-2	TRBV4-1	-	CASSPRGTQDYGYTF	TGCGCCAGCAGCCCACGGGGGACTCAGGACTATGGCTACACCTTC
TRBD1	TRBJ1-5	TRBV7-9	few	CASSLGGTDQPQHF	TGTGCCAGCAGCTTAGGGGGGACAGATCAGCCCCAGCATTTT